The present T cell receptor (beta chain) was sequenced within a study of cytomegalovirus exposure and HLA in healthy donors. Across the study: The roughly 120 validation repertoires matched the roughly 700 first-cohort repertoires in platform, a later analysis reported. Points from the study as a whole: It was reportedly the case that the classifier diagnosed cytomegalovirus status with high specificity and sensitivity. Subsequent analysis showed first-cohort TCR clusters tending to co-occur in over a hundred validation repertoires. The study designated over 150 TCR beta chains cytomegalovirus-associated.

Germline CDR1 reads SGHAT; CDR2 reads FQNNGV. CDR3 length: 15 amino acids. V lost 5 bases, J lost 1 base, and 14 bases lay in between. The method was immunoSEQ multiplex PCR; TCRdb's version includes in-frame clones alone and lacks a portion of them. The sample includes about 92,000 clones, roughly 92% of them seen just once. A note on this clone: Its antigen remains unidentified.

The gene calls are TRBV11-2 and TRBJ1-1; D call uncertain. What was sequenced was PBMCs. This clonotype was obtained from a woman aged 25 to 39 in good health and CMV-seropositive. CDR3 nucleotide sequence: TGTGCCAGCAGCACAGAGAGGGCTTGGAACACTGAAGCTTTCTTT. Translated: CASSTERAWNTEAFF.